In this sample, the clone carrying this TCR beta chain turned up many times. Losses at the gene ends were 5 bases for V and 8 bases for J; bases not matched to a gene: 6. The V gene's germline CDR1 is DFQATT and CDR2 SNEGSKA (reference sequence). The length of the CDR3 is 13 residues. Individual cDNA molecules were tagged with unique molecular identifiers, the study reported. TCRdb reprocessed the 5' RACE reads with MiXCR, giving one entry per CDR3 protein. In the table there are about 110,000 distinct CDR3 sequences, about 12% of which are singletons. The data belong to a study of early T cells in non-severe SARS-CoV-2 infection.

Input material: whole blood. This clonotype was obtained from an adult who was a healthcare worker with PCR-confirmed SARS-CoV-2 infection or an uninfected control (not recorded which). V and J are TRBV20-1 and TRBJ1-6, with 7 bases matching TRBD1. The CDR3 loop reads CSAPTGLDSPLHF. CDR3 nucleotide sequence: TGCAGTGCTCCGACAGGGCTGGATTCACCCCTCCACTTT.